The 13 T cell receptor beta chains presented below share a single source sample, sequenced in a study of T-cell memory formation after mild COVID-19. TCRdb reprocessed the 5' RACE reads with MiXCR, giving one entry per CDR3 protein. The profile shows hundreds of thousands of distinct CDR3 sequences, roughly 20% of them singletons. Input material: PBMCs or a T cell subset sorted from them (not recorded which). The receptors come from an adult woman who had mild COVID-19 (a few samples of this study predate the infection). Cell type and time point are not known.

The chain recombines TRBV19 with TRBJ2-1; 9 nucleotides agree with TRBD1. The CDR3 spans 15 residues. The junction had 5 bases not matched to a gene; V was cut back by 6 bases and J by 2 bases. In germline, CDR1 is LNHDA, CDR2 SQIVND (reference sequence). The CDR3 nucleotides read TGTGCCAGTAGATCGGACAGGGGTACCTACAATGAGCAGTTCTTC. It specifies CASRSDRGTYNEQFF.

This clonotype was observed at least ten times. The rearrangement uses TRBV9 and TRBJ2-7; D tentatively reads TRBD1 or TRBD2 (8 bases each). This CDR3 has 16 residues. V was trimmed by 4 bases and J by 5 bases, leaving 22 bases between them. Germline lookup yields CDR1 SGDLS and CDR2 YYNGEE. CDR3 bases: TGTGCCAGCAGCCTTCGGGAGGGAACAGGGGGTGACGAGCAGTACTTC. Its translation is CASSLREGTGGDEQYF.

In the case of this clonotype: Its ends do not fully match the called genes, so a read error is possible. The chain joins TRBV6-1 to TRBJ1-1, with a tentative D call TRBD1 (5 bases). Germline V gene data show CDR1 as MNHNS and CDR2 as SASEGT. The CDR3 totals 13 residues. The CDR3 coding sequence is TGTTCCAGCAGTGAAGTAGGGGTGACTGAAGCTTTCTTT. It encodes CSSSEVGVTEAFF.

This chain links TRBV12-3 or TRBV12-4 with TRBJ1-1, with D possibly being TRBD1 (5 bases). The CDR3 has 14 residues. Trimming took off 2 bases at V and 11 bases at J, with 18 bases between the two ends. CDR3 sequence reads: CASSLLRVGHQAFF. CDR3 nucleotide sequence: TGTGCCAGCAGTTTACTGCGGGTCGGACATCAGGCTTTCTTT.

The table lists this clonotype with a few counts. The chain is built from TRBV7-8 and TRBJ2-2; D uncertain. The CDR3 sequence is 14 residues long. V gave up 4 bases and J gave up 0 bases, with 6 bases separating them. CDR1 SGHVS and CDR2 FQNEAQ come from the germline V gene. CDR3 bases: TGTGCCAGCAGCTCGGAGCCGAACACCGGGGAGCTGTTTTTT. As protein: CASSSEPNTGELFF.

V and J are TRBV6-6 and TRBJ1-5, with D perhaps TRBD1 (5 bases). The CDR3 has 16 amino acids. CDR1 and CDR2 from the germline V gene are MNHNY and SVGAGI (reference sequence). V lost 5 bases and J lost 0, with 14 bases in between. This CDR3 is CASSGTATYSNQPQHF. The CDR3 nucleotides read TGTGCCAGCAGTGGGACGGCAACATATAGCAATCAGCCCCAGCATTTT.

This clonotype was found a few times. This sequence joins TRBV4-2 and TRBJ2-2; D is perhaps TRBD1 (6 bases). The germline CDR1 and CDR2 sequences are LGHNA and YNFKEQ. This CDR3 has 16 residues. Trimming pared 4 bases from V and 4 bases from J, leaving 16 bases between. The CDR3 reads CASSPVQGRGTGELFF. The CDR3 bases are TGTGCCAGCAGCCCCGTACAGGGAAGGGGCACCGGGGAGCTGTTTTTT.

This chain joins TRBV5-4 and TRBJ2-2; D possibly corresponds to TRBD1 (5 bases). This CDR3 spans 15 amino acids. V gave up 1 base and J gave up 2 bases, with 9 bases separating them. The V gene's germline CDR1 is SGHNT and CDR2 YYREEE (reference sequence). The CDR3 reads CASSLQGRNTGELFF. The CDR3 DNA is TGTGCCAGCAGCTTGCAGGGCCGCAACACCGGGGAGCTGTTTTTT.

The gene calls are TRBV2 and TRBJ2-5; tentatively, D is TRBD1 (6 bases). Trimming removed 9 bases at V and 5 bases at J, with 13 bases between. Looked up from germline, CDR1 is SNHLY and CDR2 is FYNNEI. The CDR3 is 12 residues long. The CDR3 protein is CASHGGDETQYF. The CDR3 DNA reads TGTGCCAGTCATGGGGGCGATGAGACCCAGTACTTC.

This clonotype was seen a few times. V is TRBV10-3 and J is TRBJ2-2, with 7 bases that match TRBD1. CDR3 size: 17 residues. V lost 6 bases and J lost 4; bases outside the gene matches: 14. Germline values: CDR1 ENHRY, CDR2 SYGVKD. The CDR3 spells CAISNPYGTDFTGELFF. CDR3 bases: TGTGCCATCAGCAACCCCTACGGGACAGATTTCACCGGGGAGCTGTTTTTT.

The chain joins TRBV7-9 to TRBJ2-6; D call uncertain. The V end lost 3 bases, the J end lost 0 bases, and 6 bases lay between the germline ends. CDR3 length: 15 amino acids. Germline CDR1 is SEHNR and CDR2 is FQNEAQ (reference sequence). The CDR3 sequence: CASSFDTSGANVLTF. CDR3 bases: TGTGCCAGCAGCTTTGACACCTCTGGGGCCAACGTCCTGACTTTC.

The J gene is TRBJ1-5, the V gene TRBV6-5, with TRBD1 matching over 10 bases. The CDR3 has 19 residues. V lost 5 bases and J lost 4; bases outside the gene matches: 17. From germline, CDR1 is MNHEY and CDR2 SVGAGI. CDR3 amino acids: CASSPWDRGWAFGNQPQHF. Here the CDR3 DNA reads TGTGCCAGCAGTCCCTGGGACAGGGGTTGGGCCTTCGGGAATCAGCCCCAGCATTTT.

This clonotype has only a few counts. The genes are TRBV5-5 and TRBJ2-1; D is undetermined. The germline V and J ends were trimmed by 4 bases and 8 bases, with 10 bases remaining between them. Germline-derived CDR1 and CDR2 are SGHKS and YYEKEE (reference sequence). The CDR3 runs to 12 residues. DNA of the CDR3: TGTGCCAGCAGCCACTCAGTTTATGAGCAGTTCTTC. Encoded protein: CASSHSVYEQFF.